This paragraph covers one T cell receptor (beta chain) sequence. This clone was recorded at least ten times. What antigen it recognizes has not been identified. Base-call qualities are not available, and no considerably larger clone is one nucleotide away. The germline V gene (reference sequence) sets CDR1 to LNHDA and CDR2 to SQIVND. Unmatched junction bases come to 16, with V trimmed by 7 bases and J by 1 base. The CDR3, cysteine through phenylalanine, is 18 amino acids long. The read is trimmed to its CDR3 DNA, 54 bases read in frame from base 1. This record comes from a study of cytomegalovirus exposure and HLA in healthy donors (TCRdb year 2017). Context from the whole study: An earlier analysis of fewer than 750 of the donors reported 250 to 350 Gb of sequence data and around 120 million unique TCR beta sequences obtained from approximately 180 million T cells. All discovery cohort repertoires had been generated using a single sequencing platform. High-throughput TCR immunosequencing, statistical association of individual TCRs with disease status, and machine learning were combined to predict cytomegalovirus infection status. Both class I and class II loci were covered by HLA typing, at four-digit resolution. Roughly 5 DR-DQ haplotypes were handled as single units for association and clustering, since linkage in the cohort was strong. The later analysis used no new phenotypic data to find candidate immune exposures, relying instead on TCR beta sequences and their occurrence across donors. In a later analysis, previously published TCR beta repertoires from hundreds of donors were re-analyzed and high-resolution HLA genotyping was added so that TCR occurrence patterns could be studied. Along with the approximately 650-subject first cohort, a separate validation cohort of more than 90 different subjects was used. Typing coverage differed by locus: A, B, C, DRB1 and DQB1 were typed in roughly 620-640 donors, DQA1 in about 510, DPA1 in 600 to 610, and DPB1 in 472. On average, around 230,000 unique TCR beta nucleotide sequences were sequenced per donor among 398 genotyped donors of the cohort, with 15% to 20% of those sequences being non-productive. The genetic ancestry cluster associated with self-reported Caucasian donors included roughly four fifths of the 398 genotyped donors. A later genetic analysis used genome-wide SNP genotypes for about 60% of the roughly 670 donors, treating that subset as a discovery cohort. About 280 gigabases of sequencing data and around 80 million unique TCR sequences made up an early release that covered several hundred HLA-typed donors. The study profiled the T cell repertoires of 500 to 800 subjects by immunosequencing and related them to cytomegalovirus serostatus. Alongside the repertoire data, information on donor age, sex, ethnicity and CMV serostatus was compiled. An earlier analysis of several hundred of the donors used high-throughput TCR beta sequencing to judge whether each TCR beta V gene segment behaved as functional or pseudogenic. The study aimed to test whether cataloging public T cell receptors could reveal signatures of past pathogen exposure.

Receptor libraries were prepared by the immunoSEQ multiplex PCR assay. For the multiplex PCR, a mixture combining 60 forward primers for TCR Vbeta segments and 13 reverse primers for TCR Jbeta segments was used. A multiplex PCR assay on genomic DNA amplified the CDR3 region of rearranged TCR beta genes. On the Illumina HiSeq System, the amplified TCR beta libraries were sequenced as 87-base-pair reads. In the source study's methods: Across the roughly 600 repertoires, a later analysis counted roughly 84 million unique TCR beta chains, around 10 million of which were shared by at least two donors. Raw reads were error-corrected and collapsed into unique sequences with a nearest-neighbor algorithm that merged closely related sequences to remove PCR and sequencing errors. Alignment of CDR3 sequences to IMGT reference sequences was used to assign V, D and J gene segments. Each retained sequence needed at least a six-nucleotide match to both a V gene segment and a J gene segment. Rearrangements were classified as productive when the CDR3 lacked stop codons and remained in frame with V and J, and all other rearrangements were classified as non-productive. CDR3 was defined according to IMGT convention as the region running from the second conserved V-encoded cysteine to the conserved J-encoded phenylalanine. In an earlier analysis of more than 550 of the donors, sequences lacking an unambiguous match to a single V gene segment were excluded. In an earlier analysis of a few hundred of the donors, V segments were called functional above 56.7% productive rearrangements and were called segregating when the between-donor standard deviation exceeded 5%. A statistical classification framework was built for diagnosing cytomegalovirus status from the catalog of TCR beta chain sequences. A later analysis assigned V and J genes by comparing TCR nucleotide sequences with IMGT/GENE-DB human TR gene sequences. The TCRdist pipeline was used in a later analysis to assign CDR3 sequences and most-parsimonious VDJ recombination scenarios. In a later analysis, each TCR beta chain was defined by its CDR3 amino acid sequence together with its V-gene family, and reads lacking a unique V-gene family were excluded. To address suspected cross-contamination and a sequencing artifact, a later analysis removed several hundred highly shared, low-generation-probability nucleotide sequences. For each public chain, a later analysis derived a clonal expansion index from normalized ranks of inferred template counts within each repertoire. In a later analysis, generation probabilities were computed with a VDJ recombination model fitted to out-of-frame rearrangements, and the resulting probabilities were checked against IGoR. In a later analysis, TCR-TCR, TCR-HLA and TCR-CMV co-occurrence was scored with hypergeometric tests, and a repertoire-size bias correction was applied to TCR pairs. To estimate false discovery rates, a later analysis permuted the HLA or CMV assignments 20 times. In a later analysis, co-occurring TCRs were grouped using DBSCAN, and TCRdist sequence similarity was added for clustering within HLA-allele-positive subsets. Repertoires with fewer than 30,000 or more than 120,000 public chains, plus five repertoires with anomalous nucleotide sharing, were excluded from co-occurrence clustering. As stored in TCRdb, this immuneACCESS dataset retains in-frame rearrangements with V and J assigned. A fraction of the clones does not appear; measured against another copy, unresolved V genes explain less than half of the discrepancy, and the remainder lacks a known reason. The V and J calls and clone size were taken over from that table, and D and trimming were inferred from the DNA. The sample records approximately 98,000 clones, 74% of which are singletons. The ten largest make up 1.8% of the sample.

The investigation overall reported the following: Because HLA typing was unavailable for some donors at each locus, only the typed subset was used in association tests. Some IMGT-functional V segments, including TRBV6-2 and TRBV6-3, could not be told apart with the 87-base-pair reads, so those segments were excluded. Compared with the roughly 710-donor mean, donors in an Asian-associated ancestry cluster had fewer N-insertions in productive TCRs, according to a later genetic analysis. Only TCR beta chains were sequenced in this cohort, and the absence of alpha or paired-chain data limited detectable features. Presence/absence analyses assumed roughly uniform sequencing depth across donors, an assumption that may not hold. A further reported finding was that TCR beta sequences accurately predicted the HLA-A and HLA-B alleles for most subjects in the first cohort. It was suggested by the authors that the approach could potentially be generalized to other disease states and immunological phenotypes. Across donors, most TCR sequences were observed very rarely, whereas some public TCRs were present in many individuals. In a later analysis, TCR association rates were found to vary across HLA loci, with the most associated TCRs seen for DRB1 alleles and the fewest for HLA-C alleles. Correlated functional status among segregating V segments might be attributable to linkage disequilibrium, but an unknown experimental factor could not be ruled out. When HLA alleles, especially DR and DQ, strongly co-occurred, attributing TCR associations to individual alleles was difficult. An earlier analysis of some 560 of the donors showed that most TCR beta V segments appeared in productive rearrangements either about 87% or about 30% of the time, which broadly matched IMGT annotations. Three of the identified cytomegalovirus-associated TCR beta chains were confirmed in vitro to be specific for cytomegalovirus antigens. An association between a missense DCLRE1C variant and V-gene and J-gene trimming of TCR beta chains was found in a later genetic analysis and replicated in an independent cohort. The classifier was reported to diagnose cytomegalovirus status with high specificity and sensitivity in both the original cohort and the validation cohort. Compared with equally common non-associated chains, HLA-associated TCR beta chains in a later analysis were more clonally expanded and had lower generation probabilities. A total of fewer than 200 TCR beta chains were listed by the study as associated with cytomegalovirus. A later analysis found that most CMV-associated TCR beta chains appeared HLA-restricted, with HLA associations seemingly driven largely by CMV exposure. A cluster of highly shared sequence variants was judged likely to be a technical artifact of the sequencing pipeline. The earlier analysis of approximately 560 of the donors excluded 15 to 20 rarely observed V segments, including chromosome 9 orphons, because counts were too low. A later analysis associated about 17,000 TCR beta sequences with specific HLA alleles at a false discovery rate of 0.05. The only immune exposure information available for the cohort was CMV serostatus. According to a later analysis, parvovirus B19, influenza, CMV and Epstein-Barr virus appeared linked to several top co-occurrence clusters.

The cohort comprised around 700 healthy bone marrow donors. All cohort members were sampled while nominally healthy, although unrecorded immune exposures were likely present. The donor tested CMV seronegative and was one of the 352 seronegative cohort members. A peripheral blood sample was collected from each donor, and TCR beta sequencing was performed on peripheral blood mononuclear cells. Genomic DNA extraction from the blood cell samples was performed with the Qiagen DNeasy Blood Extraction Kit. This clonotype was obtained from a male donor in good health and CMV-seronegative. In this chain, TRBV19 is recombined with TRBJ1-5, with TRBD1 matching 7 junction bases. The sequenced sample was PBMCs. DNA sequence: TGTGCCAGTACCCCAGGGGGGGGGCGGGGGGCGAGCAATCAGCCCCAGCATTTT. Its protein is CASTPGGGRGASNQPQHF.